Listed below are T cell receptor beta chains from one sample, sequenced in a study of T-cell memory formation after mild COVID-19. TCRdb redid the calling of the 5' RACE reads with MiXCR, one entry per CDR3 protein. The table records roughly 370,000 distinct CDR3 sequences, approximately 15% of them present only once. Sequencing was carried out using PBMCs or a T cell subset sorted from them (not recorded which). The source of these receptors is a man between 18 and 35 years old who had mild COVID-19 (a few samples of this study predate the infection). Cell type and time point are not known. Each CDR3 is given with its conserved first and last residue. D genes are given only for firm matches. Clone size is shown for a subset of rows, as once, few, many or a class of expanded clone.

NA TRBJ2-7 TRBV4-2 NA CASSPTGSTANEQYF TGTGCCAGCAGCCCAACTGGTAGCACGGCCAACGAGCAGTACTTC
few TRBJ2-5 TRBV20-1 NA CSARGQAGETQYF TGCAGTGCTAGAGGTCAGGCGGGAGAGACCCAGTACTTC
few TRBJ1-5 TRBV4-2 NA CASSQDSKPQHF TGTGCCAGCAGCCAAGATTCCAAGCCCCAGCATTTT
NA TRBJ2-3 TRBV5-1 NA CASSLVPSSDTQYF TGCGCCAGCAGCTTGGTCCCTTCCTCGGATACGCAGTATTTT
few TRBJ2-2 TRBV20-1 NA CSASRGLPTGELFF TGCAGTGCTAGCCGGGGACTTCCGACCGGGGAGCTGTTTTTT
many TRBJ2-1 TRBV14 NA CASSQWPHNFEFF TGTGCCAGCAGCCAATGGCCGCATAATTTCGAGTTCTTC
NA TRBJ1-5 TRBV6-2/TRBV6-3 TRBD1 CAVSGGVNQPQHF TGTGCCGTGTCAGGGGGTGTGAATCAGCCCCAGCATTTT
NA TRBJ2-1 TRBV11-1 NA CASSLGRADEQFF TGTGCCAGCAGCTTAGGCAGGGCCGATGAGCAGTTCTTC
NA TRBJ1-2 TRBV29-1 NA CSVEGQGGGYTF TGCAGCGTTGAAGGGCAGGGAGGTGGCTACACCTTC
NA TRBJ2-1 TRBV7-3 NA CASSLMRDNEQFF TGTGCCAGCAGCTTAATGAGGGACAATGAGCAGTTCTTC
NA TRBJ1-4 TRBV7-9 NA CASSYQGPEGEKLFF TGTGCCAGCAGCTACCAGGGACCGGAAGGGGAAAAACTGTTTTTT
NA TRBJ2-5 TRBV20-1 TRBD1 CSARGTGHGWETQYF TGCAGTGCTAGAGGGACAGGGCATGGTTGGGAGACCCAGTACTTC
few TRBJ1-5 TRBV11-2 TRBD1 CASSPAPTGFGQPQHF TGTGCCAGCAGCCCCGCCCCGACAGGGTTCGGCCAGCCCCAGCATTTT
many TRBJ2-1 TRBV5-1 NA CASSLDPVSNEQFF TGCGCCAGCAGCTTGGATCCGGTATCTAATGAGCAGTTCTTC
NA TRBJ2-2 TRBV6-5 NA CASSYGGGTTGELFF TGTGCCAGCAGTTACGGTGGGGGGACAACCGGGGAGCTGTTTTTT
few TRBJ2-5 TRBV2 NA CASSGLVGKETQYF TGTGCCAGCAGTGGATTGGTGGGTAAAGAGACCCAGTACTTC
NA TRBJ1-4 TRBV7-2 TRBD1 CASSLDGGQPNEKLFF TGTGCCAGCAGCTTAGACGGGGGACAGCCTAATGAAAAACTGTTTTTT
few TRBJ2-2 TRBV5-1 NA CASSPRVGTGELFF TGCGCCAGCAGCCCCAGGGTGGGCACCGGGGAGCTGTTTTTT
many TRBJ2-3 TRBV7-2 NA CASGSRPRGAPTDTQYF TGTGCCAGCGGATCAAGACCGAGGGGGGCGCCCACAGATACGCAGTATTTT
medium-sized TRBJ2-5 TRBV7-3 TRBD2 CASSPGGPLETQYF TGTGCCAGCAGCCCGGGGGGGCCCTTGGAGACCCAGTACTTC
NA TRBJ2-5 TRBV12-3/TRBV12-4 TRBD2 CASSFSWRGNQETQYF TGTGCCAGCAGTTTCTCTTGGCGGGGGAATCAAGAGACCCAGTACTTC
NA TRBJ2-2 TRBV24-1 NA CATSHTHTGELFF TGTGCCACCTCTCACACCCACACCGGGGAGCTGTTTTTT
NA TRBJ1-1 TRBV14 NA CASSQVQENTEAFF TGTGCCAGCAGCCAAGTTCAAGAGAACACTGAAGCTTTCTTT
NA TRBJ2-5 TRBV7-8 TRBD1 CASSLMSGQGKETQYF TGTGCCAGCAGCTTAATGAGCGGACAGGGGAAAGAGACCCAGTACTTC
few TRBJ1-3 TRBV6-5 TRBD1 CASSYSRTGEYHTIYF TGTGCCAGCAGTTACTCAAGGACAGGGGAGTATCACACCATATATTTT
few TRBJ2-3 TRBV9 NA CASSVAGGTTDTQYF TGTGCCAGCAGCGTAGCAGGGGGGACCACAGATACGCAGTATTTT
NA TRBJ1-1 TRBV18 NA CASSPGGQDTEAFF TGTGCCAGCTCACCGGGGGGGCAGGACACTGAAGCTTTCTTT
few TRBJ2-7 TRBV5-1 TRBD1 CASSLRGRGQYEQYF TGCGCCAGCAGCTTGAGAGGCAGGGGGCAGTACGAGCAGTACTTC
NA TRBJ2-5 TRBV2 NA CASRPRVETQYF TGTGCCAGCAGGCCGCGAGTGGAGACCCAGTACTTC
many TRBJ2-3 TRBV7-9 NA CASSLPEGGDTQYF TGTGCCAGCAGCTTGCCGGAGGGGGGGGATACGCAGTATTTT
NA TRBJ2-3 TRBV3-1 TRBD2 CASSQTHGTSGTDTQYF TGTGCCAGCAGCCAAACACACGGGACTAGCGGCACAGATACGCAGTATTTT
NA TRBJ1-6 TRBV7-8 TRBD1 CASSSDGDRASPLHF TGTGCCAGCAGCTCAGATGGGGACAGGGCCTCACCCCTCCACTTT
NA TRBJ1-1 TRBV5-6 TRBD1 CASGYWDRVNTEAFF TGTGCCAGCGGATACTGGGACAGAGTGAACACTGAAGCTTTCTTT
many TRBJ2-5 TRBV2 NA CASSDVGRETQYF TGTGCCAGCAGTGATGTAGGCCGAGAGACCCAGTACTTC
NA TRBJ2-2 TRBV7-2 NA CASSLTLAATGELFF TGTGCCAGCAGCTTAACCCTAGCCGCCACCGGGGAGCTGTTTTTT
few TRBJ1-1 TRBV3-1 NA CASSPGGLAFF TGTGCCAGCAGCCCGGGGGGGCTGGCTTTCTTT
NA TRBJ2-5 TRBV5-1 TRBD1 CASSSGTGGYQETQYF TGCGCCAGCAGCTCGGGAACAGGGGGGTACCAAGAGACCCAGTACTTC
few TRBJ1-4 TRBV28 TRBD1 CASSPQADRGLEKLFF TGTGCCAGCAGCCCACAAGCTGACAGGGGGCTTGAAAAACTGTTTTTT
NA TRBJ2-3 TRBV5-4 NA CASSSGSRDTQYF TGTGCCAGCAGCTCGGGGTCGAGGGATACGCAGTATTTT
NA TRBJ2-4 TRBV4-3 NA CASSQEGAGRNIQYF TGCGCCAGCAGCCAAGAAGGGGCAGGGAGAAACATTCAGTACTTC
NA TRBJ1-2 TRBV7-2 NA CASSLATENYGYTF TGTGCCAGCAGCTTAGCGACAGAAAACTATGGCTACACCTTC